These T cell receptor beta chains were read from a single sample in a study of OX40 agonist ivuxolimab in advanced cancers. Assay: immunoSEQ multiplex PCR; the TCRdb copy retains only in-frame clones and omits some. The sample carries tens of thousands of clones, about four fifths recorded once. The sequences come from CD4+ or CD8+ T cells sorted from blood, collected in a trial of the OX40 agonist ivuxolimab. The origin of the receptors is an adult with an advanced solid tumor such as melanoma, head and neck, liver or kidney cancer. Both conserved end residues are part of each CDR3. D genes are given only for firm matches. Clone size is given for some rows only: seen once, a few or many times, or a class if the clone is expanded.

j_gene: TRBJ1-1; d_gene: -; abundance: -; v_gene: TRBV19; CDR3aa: CASSIGFDREAFF
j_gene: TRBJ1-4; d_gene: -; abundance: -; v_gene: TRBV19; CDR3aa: CASSIDPGHNEKLFF
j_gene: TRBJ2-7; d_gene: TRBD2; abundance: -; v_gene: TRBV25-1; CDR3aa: CASSGRLAGIYEQYF
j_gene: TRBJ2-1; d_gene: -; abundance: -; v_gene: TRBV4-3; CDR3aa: CASSQDPIGGRGQQFF
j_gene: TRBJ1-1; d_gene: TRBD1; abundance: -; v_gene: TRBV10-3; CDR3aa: CAITIGQGNTEAFF
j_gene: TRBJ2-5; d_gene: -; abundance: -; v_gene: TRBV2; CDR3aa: CASRETQNQETQYF
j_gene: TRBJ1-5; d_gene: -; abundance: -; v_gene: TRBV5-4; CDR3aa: CASSLDPGFNQPQHF
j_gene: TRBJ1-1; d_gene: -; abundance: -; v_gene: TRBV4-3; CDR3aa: CASSQERSGRGCVNTEAFF
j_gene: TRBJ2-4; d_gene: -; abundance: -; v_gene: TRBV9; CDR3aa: CASSVDGGGLGNIQYF
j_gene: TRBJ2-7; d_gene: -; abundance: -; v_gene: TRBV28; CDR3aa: CASSDAADYLLYEQYF
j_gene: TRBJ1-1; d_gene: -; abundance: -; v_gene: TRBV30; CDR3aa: CAWRPAVVGSRTEAFF
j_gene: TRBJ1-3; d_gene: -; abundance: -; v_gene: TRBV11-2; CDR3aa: CASSPWADSGNTIYF
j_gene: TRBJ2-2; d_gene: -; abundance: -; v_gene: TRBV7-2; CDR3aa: CASSLVAGTLNTGELFF
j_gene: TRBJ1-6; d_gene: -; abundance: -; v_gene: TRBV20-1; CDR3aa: CSAPARDLLHF
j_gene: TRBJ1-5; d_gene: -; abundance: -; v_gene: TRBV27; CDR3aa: CASSLLGGNQPQHF
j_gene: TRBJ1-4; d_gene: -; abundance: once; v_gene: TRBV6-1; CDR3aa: CASSGWGNEKLFF